The 30 T cell receptor beta chains in this list originate from one sample, sequenced in a study of cytomegalovirus exposure and HLA in healthy donors. 60 Vbeta and 13 Jbeta primers were used in PCR. Libraries were prepared by immunoSEQ multiplex PCR; TCRdb keeps only in-frame clonotypes and omits some of them. This table has 150,000 to 160,000 clones, under 85% appearing once. The sample taken for sequencing was PBMCs. The source of these receptors is a man between 18 and 29 years old in good health and CMV-seronegative.

The chain couples TRBV7-2 to TRBJ2-5; maybe TRBD2 (6 bases). Trimming took off 6 bases at V and 5 bases at J, with 16 bases between the two ends. The germline CDR1 and CDR2 sequences are SGHTA and FQGNSA. The length of the CDR3 is 14 residues. The CDR3 region has the DNA TGTGCCAGCAGATCTATGGTCCGGGGGGAGACCCAGTACTTC. Residues: CASRSMVRGETQYF.

V and J are TRBV7-9 and TRBJ1-6; maybe TRBD1 (5 bases). Germline values: CDR1 SEHNR, CDR2 FQNEAQ (reference sequence). V lost 2 bases, J lost 13 bases, and 9 bases lay in between. There are 12 residues in the CDR3. CDR3: CASSLSAGPLHF. For the CDR3, the DNA is TGTGCCAGCAGCTTATCAGCAGGGCCCCTCCACTTT.

The table lists this clone with many counts. This chain joins TRBV4-2 and TRBJ2-6, with TRBD1 identical over 9 bases. Germline V gene lookup returns CDR1 LGHNA and CDR2 YNFKEQ. CDR3 length: 17 residues. V trimming: 4 bases; J trimming: 0 bases; junction bases outside the gene matches: 4. CDR3 DNA sequence: TGTGCCAGCAGCCGCGAGACAGGGGGCTCTGGGGCCAACGTCCTGACTTTC. It translates to CASSRETGGSGANVLTF.

The chain employs TRBV27 and TRBJ2-7, with TRBD1 identical over 7 bases. The V and J ends lost 2 bases and 5 bases, in that order; junction bases with no gene match: 6. This CDR3 is built from 14 residues. The germline CDR1 and CDR2 sequences are MNHEY and SMNVEV (reference sequence). The CDR3 spells CASSLGGQADEQYF. DNA of the CDR3: TGTGCCAGCAGTTTAGGTGGACAGGCTGACGAGCAGTACTTC.

The chain uses TRBV10-3 and TRBJ1-2; the D gene is possibly TRBD1 (5 bases). Germline V CDR1 and CDR2: ENHRY, SYGVKD. CDR3 length: 15 amino acids. The V and J ends lost 2 bases and 3 bases respectively, with 13 bases between them. The CDR3 DNA reads as TGTGCCATCAGTGAGCCCCAGGCGGGGGACTATGGCTACACCTTC. Translated: CAISEPQAGDYGYTF.

In its sample, this clone was seen a few times. This chain uses TRBV7-2 with TRBJ2-7; TRBD1 matches 8 bases. This CDR3 contains 15 residues. Germline CDR1 reads SGHTA; CDR2 reads FQGNSA. The trim removed 0 bases at V and 3 bases at J, leaving 4 bases unmatched. The chain's CDR3 is CASSLAATGVYEQYF. The CDR3 DNA follows: TGTGCCAGCAGCTTAGCCGCGACAGGGGTCTACGAGCAGTACTTC.

The V call is TRBV5-6, the J call TRBJ1-5, with D unresolved. The CDR3 contains 13 residues. The V gene lost 4 bases and the J gene lost 9 bases, with 14 bases spanning the gap. CDR1 is SGHDT and CDR2 is YYEEEE in the germline V gene. The CDR3 here is CASSILSTGPQHF. The CDR3 DNA sequence: TGTGCCAGCAGCATCTTATCAACGGGGCCCCAGCATTTT.

The chain links TRBV25-1 to TRBJ2-1; TRBD2 matches at 11 bases. The CDR3 covers 17 residues. Losses at the gene ends were 4 bases for V and 5 bases for J; bases not matched to a gene: 10. Germline-derived CDR1 and CDR2 are MGHDK and SYGVNS. The CDR3 is CASSARTLAGGDNEQFF. Here the CDR3 DNA reads TGTGCCAGCAGTGCCAGGACCCTAGCGGGGGGCGACAATGAGCAGTTCTTC.

This clone was found once. CDR3 region: CASSYGGAYEQYF. The CDR3 region has the DNA TGTGCCAGCAGTTACGGGGGGGCCTACGAGCAGTACTTC. The genes are TRBV9 and TRBJ2-7, with 8 bases fitting TRBD2. This CDR3 has 13 amino acids. Germline V gives CDR1 SGDLS, CDR2 YYNGEE. With V trimmed by 5 bases and J by 2 bases, 3 bases remained unmatched.

V usage is TRBV7-6 and J usage is TRBJ2-2, with a possible D match to TRBD1 (7 bases). The CDR3 extends over 15 amino acids. Germline loops: CDR1 SGHVS, CDR2 FNYEAQ. V lost 7 bases to trimming and J lost 5 bases, with 17 bases between them. DNA for the CDR3: TGTGCCAGCACCCCGGAGGGGGCCGGGACCGGGGAGCTGTTTTTT. Encoded protein: CASTPEGAGTGELFF. Full variable domain (outside the CDR3, taken from reference TRBV7-6 and TRBJ2-2): GAGVSQSPRYKVTKRGQDVALRCDPISGHVSLYWYRQALGQGPEFLTYFNYEAQQDKSGLPNDRFSAERPEGSISTLTIQRTEQRDSAMYRCASTPEGAGTGELFFGEGSRLTVL.

The genes are TRBV4-2 and TRBJ1-6, with D possibly matching TRBD1 (6 bases). V was shortened by 0 bases and J by 1 base, with 13 bases between the two germline ends. This CDR3 is 18 amino acids long. CDR1 and CDR2 from the germline V gene are LGHNA and YNFKEQ. CDR3 loop: CASSQEGRTGSYNSPLHF. CDR3 DNA sequence: TGTGCCAGCAGCCAAGAAGGTCGAACAGGGTCCTATAATTCACCCCTCCACTTT.

This sequence joins TRBV4-1 and TRBJ2-3; 11 bases map to TRBD2. CDR1 is MGHRA and CDR2 is YSYEKL in the germline V gene. Trimming at V came to 3 bases and at J to 2 bases, leaving 4 bases not matched to a gene. CDR3 length: 16 residues. The CDR3 nucleotides read TGCGCCAGCAGCCATAGGACTAGCGGGTCCACAGATACGCAGTATTTT. As protein: CASSHRTSGSTDTQYF.

The chain employs TRBV4-3 and TRBJ2-7; perhaps TRBD1 as D (5 bases). Germline-derived CDR1 and CDR2 are LGHNA and YSLEER. V was trimmed by 1 base and J by 6 bases, leaving 13 bases between them. The CDR3 extends over 14 amino acids. The DNA of the CDR3 is TGCGCCAGCAGCCAAGTCCAGGGAAGGATCGAGCAGTACTTC. It codes for CASSQVQGRIEQYF.

The chain employs TRBV28 and TRBJ2-3, with 8 nucleotides matching TRBD1. Germline-derived CDR1 and CDR2 are MDHEN and SYDVKM. The ends lost 4 bases at V and 5 bases at J; junction bases unmatched: 8. The CDR3 spans 15 residues. Here the CDR3 reads CASSSGGGGIDTQYF. CDR3 nucleotide sequence: TGTGCCAGCAGTTCAGGGGGCGGCGGGATAGATACGCAGTATTTT.

V is TRBV2 and J is TRBJ2-1, with a weak D call TRBD2 (5 bases). The ends were cut back, 8 bases at V and 0 bases at J, with 14 bases in the middle. Per germline, CDR1 SNHLY and CDR2 FYNNEI. This CDR3 has 15 residues. Here the CDR3 reads CASARGSSSYNEQFF. CDR3 nucleotides: TGTGCCAGCGCTCGCGGGTCTAGCTCCTACAATGAGCAGTTCTTC.

The chain has TRBV5-4 and TRBJ2-1, with D maybe TRBD2 (5 bases). The germline gives CDR1 SGHNT, CDR2 YYREEE (reference sequence). There are 13 residues in the CDR3. Trimming stripped 0 bases from V and 6 bases from J, with 7 bases between. This CDR3 is CASSLARGNEQFF. The DNA for the CDR3 is TGTGCCAGCAGCTTGGCCCGGGGCAATGAGCAGTTCTTC.

The chain combines TRBV7-2 with TRBJ2-5; 10 nucleotides line up with TRBD1. The CDR3 consists of 15 residues. J gave up 5 bases and V 5 bases, and 8 bases lay outside the gene matches. Germline CDR1 is SGHTA and CDR2 is FQGNSA. This CDR3 reads CASSPGQGEWETQYF. CDR3 sequence (DNA): TGTGCCAGCAGCCCAGGACAGGGGGAGTGGGAGACCCAGTACTTC.

The chain links TRBV15 to TRBJ1-1, with 9 positions matching TRBD1. The germline V gene encodes CDR1 LNHNV and CDR2 YYDKDF (reference sequence). V shed 0 bases, J shed 11 bases, and the junction held 10 bases outside the gene matches. The CDR3 sequence is 15 residues long. The CDR3 spells CATSREGTGTGRAFF. Written as DNA, the CDR3 is TGTGCCACCAGCAGAGAAGGGACAGGGACGGGTCGGGCTTTCTTT.

The chain has TRBV5-1 and TRBJ1-2; TRBD1 matches 7 bases. The CDR3 sequence is 14 residues long. CDR1 SGHRS and CDR2 YFSETQ come from the germline V gene. Trimming at V came to 1 base and at J to 3 bases, leaving 3 bases not matched to a gene. The chain's CDR3 is CASSLTQGDYGYTF. The DNA for the CDR3 is TGCGCCAGCAGCTTGACCCAGGGGGACTATGGCTACACCTTC.

This clone was picked up a small number of times. This chain joins TRBV9 and TRBJ1-1; D is unclear. Trimming left V 0 bases short and J 5 bases short, with 14 bases between. Per the germline V gene, CDR1 is SGDLS and CDR2 is YYNGEE. This CDR3 is 15 amino acids long. The CDR3 coding sequence is TGTGCCAGCAGCGTAGCTTTCGGGGTAGGGACTGAAGCTTTCTTT. Translating gives CASSVAFGVGTEAFF. Filled out from reference TRBV9 and TRBJ1-1, the complete variable domain reads DSGVTQTPKHLITATGQRVTLRCSPRSGDLSVYWYQQSLDQGLQFLIQYYNGEERAKGNILERFSAQQFPDLHSELNLSSLELGDSALYFCASSVAFGVGTEAFFGQGTRLTVV.

The V gene is TRBV6-5, the J gene TRBJ2-3, with 7 nucleotides matching TRBD1. Germline V gene lookup returns CDR1 MNHEY and CDR2 SVGAGI. The V segment lost 2 bases and the J segment 6 bases; nucleotides outside the gene matches: 2. This CDR3 has 13 residues. The DNA of the CDR3 is TGTGCCAGCAGTTACACGACAGGGGATACGCAGTATTTT. Translation: CASSYTTGDTQYF.

The V call is TRBV28, the J call TRBJ1-2; the D is unclear. Germline V gives CDR1 MDHEN, CDR2 SYDVKM. The CDR3 has 17 residues. Trimming pared 4 bases from V and 5 bases from J, leaving 23 bases between. CDR3 coding DNA: TGTGCCAGCAGTTCTACATTGCGGGGTGTCGGACTTTATGGCTACACCTTC. Protein: CASSSTLRGVGLYGYTF.

Only a few counts were recorded for this clone. The chain links TRBV9 to TRBJ2-2, with D possibly TRBD2 on 5 matching bases. Looked up from germline, CDR1 is SGDLS and CDR2 is YYNGEE. The CDR3 totals 19 residues. Trimming left V 3 bases short and J 4 bases short, with 25 bases between. The CDR3 here is CASSGRGHGVTWGTGELFF. The CDR3 bases are TGTGCCAGCAGCGGCCGTGGGCACGGGGTTACGTGGGGCACCGGGGAGCTGTTTTTT.

This rearrangement joins TRBV4-1 to TRBJ2-4, with D possibly matching TRBD2 (7 bases). The CDR3 length is 16 residues. Deletions cut 0 bases from V and 3 bases from J, with 12 bases between. Germline V lookup: CDR1 MGHRA, CDR2 YSYEKL. Here the CDR3 DNA reads TGCGCCAGCAGCCAAGACCCGGGGGGCGTCAAAAACATTCAGTACTTC. Its protein is CASSQDPGGVKNIQYF.

The V call is TRBV7-9, the J call TRBJ1-5; D gene ambiguous. V was clipped by 5 bases and J by 0 bases, with 8 bases between them. This CDR3 has 14 amino acids. Germline CDR1 SEHNR, CDR2 FQNEAQ (reference sequence). The CDR3 bases are TGTGCCAGCAGCCTTGCAGTTAGCAATCAGCCCCAGCATTTT. Its translation: CASSLAVSNQPQHF.

The CDR3 region is CASSWTTGSATEAFF. CDR3 DNA: TGTGCCAGCAGTTGGACGACAGGGAGTGCCACTGAAGCTTTCTTT. The chain carries TRBV5-5 and TRBJ1-1, with TRBD1 identical over 7 bases. Germline V gives CDR1 SGHKS, CDR2 YYEKEE (reference sequence). The CDR3 length is 15 residues. J lost 4 bases, V lost 5 bases, and 11 bases had no gene match.

The sample holds a few counts of this clone. CDR3 nucleotides: TGTGCCAGCAGCCAACAGGGGCTTTCTTCCTACGAGCAGTACTTC. Residues: CASSQQGLSSYEQYF. This chain uses TRBV7-2 with TRBJ2-5; 7 positions agree with TRBD1. The J call is in doubt because the DNA end fits TRBJ2-7 better. The CDR3 totals 15 residues. Germline-derived CDR1 and CDR2 are SGHTA and FQGNSA.

The V gene is TRBV28, the J gene TRBJ2-2; D unresolved. This CDR3 has 14 residues. V lost 6 bases, J lost 4 bases, and 12 bases lay in between. Germline CDR1 and CDR2: MDHEN and SYDVKM. CDR3 in DNA: TGTGCCAGCAGCCCTTCTTTTATCACCGGGGAGCTGTTTTTT. Amino acids: CASSPSFITGELFF.

V is TRBV6-4 and J is TRBJ2-2; tentative D call: TRBD1 (6 bases). Germline V CDR1 and CDR2: MRHNA, SNTAGT. The CDR3 extends over 14 amino acids. V lost 5 bases and J 3 bases, leaving 10 bases between the germline ends. The chain's CDR3 is CASSSGDDTGELFF. CDR3 in DNA: TGTGCCAGCAGTTCAGGGGATGACACCGGGGAGCTGTTTTTT.

The chain employs TRBV7-6 and TRBJ2-1; D uncertain. The germline V gene encodes CDR1 SGHVS and CDR2 FNYEAQ. This CDR3 has 12 amino acids. V was shortened by 2 bases and J by 10 bases, with 9 bases between the two germline ends. CDR3: CASSLTTVEQFF. The CDR3 DNA sequence: TGTGCCAGCAGCTTAACTACCGTCGAGCAGTTCTTC. Variable domain in full (rest from reference TRBV7-6 and TRBJ2-1): GAGVSQSPRYKVTKRGQDVALRCDPISGHVSLYWYRQALGQGPEFLTYFNYEAQQDKSGLPNDRFSAERPEGSISTLTIQRTEQRDSAMYRCASSLTTVEQFFGPGTRLTVL.